The clone carrying this T cell receptor (beta chain) was counted only a few times. The antigen is not known. The data originate from a study of T cells in localized non-small cell lung cancer. The protocol was immunoSEQ multiplex PCR, while the TCRdb copy is restricted to in-frame clones and leaves out a portion. Of 2,600 or so clones in the sample, around 20% were seen once. Whole-study findings and limits: Adjacent uninvolved lung tissue had the highest T cell clonality, exceeding tumor. A median about 62 of the top 100 tumor clones appeared in adjacent lung. Only one tumor region was sequenced, so heterogeneity remains possible.

CDR3 length equals 15 residues. CDR1 and CDR2 (germline): LNHDA, SQIVND (reference sequence). V was shortened by 3 bases and J by 6 bases, with 17 bases between the two germline ends. This clonotype originated in a man aged 35 to 69 with stage I lung adenocarcinoma. The input for sequencing was lung tumor tissue, taken before any cancer treatment. The chain has TRBV19 and TRBJ1-1; D gene unclear. CDR3 region: CASSIMYGVMAEAFF. The CDR3 DNA sequence: TGTGCCAGTAGTATTATGTATGGGGTTATGGCTGAAGCTTTCTTT.